These 2 T cell receptor beta chains were sequenced from one sample in a study of T cell responses to AZD1222 COVID-19 vaccine. Profiled with immunoSEQ multiplex PCR; TCRdb holds only in-frame clones, not every one. The data contain about 270,000 clones, almost 95% of them seen just once; the ten biggest clones take up roughly 0.51%. The material was peripheral blood, obtained 28 days after the second AZD1222 dose. These TCRs come from an adult who received the AZD1222 COVID-19 vaccine.

As DNA, the CDR3 is TGTGCCAGCTCCTCACAGGGTGCAGGGGGATCACCCCTCCACTTT. This codes for CASSSQGAGGSPLHF. The rearrangement uses TRBV28 and TRBJ1-6; 7 bases are shared with TRBD1. Germline values: CDR1 MDHEN, CDR2 SYDVKM. This CDR3 is 15 amino acids long. V lost 8 bases, J lost 10 bases, and 14 bases stayed unmatched. Together with reference TRBV28 and TRBJ1-6, the CDR3 gives the full variable domain: DVKVTQSSRYLVKRTGEKVFLECVQDMDHENMFWYRQDPGLGLRLIYFSYDVKMKEKGDIPEGYSVSREKKERFSLILESASTNQTSMYLCASSSQGAGGSPLHFGNGTRLTVT.

The rearrangement joins TRBV4-1 to TRBJ1-1, with TRBD1 as a possible D gene (5 bases). The germline gives CDR1 MGHRA, CDR2 YSYEKL. Trimming removed 4 bases from V and 0 bases from J, with 18 bases in between. This CDR3 has 17 amino acids. This CDR3 reads CASSRSEAREVNTEAFF. CDR3 nucleotides: TGCGCCAGCAGCCGATCCGAGGCCAGGGAAGTGAACACTGAAGCTTTCTTT.